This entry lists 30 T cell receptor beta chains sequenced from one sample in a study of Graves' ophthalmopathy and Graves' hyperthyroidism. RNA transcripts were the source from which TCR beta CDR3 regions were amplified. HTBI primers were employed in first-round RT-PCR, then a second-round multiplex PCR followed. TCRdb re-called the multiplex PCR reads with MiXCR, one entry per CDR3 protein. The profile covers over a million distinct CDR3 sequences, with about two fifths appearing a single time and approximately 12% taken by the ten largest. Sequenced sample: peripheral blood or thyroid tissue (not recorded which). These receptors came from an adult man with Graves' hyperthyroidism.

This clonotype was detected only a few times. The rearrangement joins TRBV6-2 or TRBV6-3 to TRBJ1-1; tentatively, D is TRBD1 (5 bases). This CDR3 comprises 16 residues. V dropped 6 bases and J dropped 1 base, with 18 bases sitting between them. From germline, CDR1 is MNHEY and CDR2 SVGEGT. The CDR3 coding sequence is TGTGCCAGCAGCTACCCCTTGAGCAGGGCGAACACTGAAGCTTTCTTT. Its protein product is CASSYPLSRANTEAFF.

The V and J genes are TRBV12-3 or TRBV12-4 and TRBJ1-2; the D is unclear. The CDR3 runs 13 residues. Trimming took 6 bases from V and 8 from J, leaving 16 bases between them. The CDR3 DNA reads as TGTGCCAGCAGCACACTAGCGGGAGTCGGCTACACCTTC. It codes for CASSTLAGVGYTF.

The CDR3 DNA sequence: TGTGCCAGCAGCCACCCACGGGGACAGGGGGAAGAGACCCAGTACTTC. This codes for CASSHPRGQGEETQYF. The chain joins TRBV12-3 or TRBV12-4 to TRBJ2-5; 11 positions agree with TRBD1. V lost 6 bases and J lost 3; bases outside the gene matches: 9. The CDR3 spans 16 residues.

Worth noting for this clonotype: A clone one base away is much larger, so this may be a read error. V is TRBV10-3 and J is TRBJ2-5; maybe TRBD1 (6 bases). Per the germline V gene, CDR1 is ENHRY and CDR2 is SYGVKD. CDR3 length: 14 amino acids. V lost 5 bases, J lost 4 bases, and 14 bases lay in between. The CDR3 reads CAISQGTNRETQYF. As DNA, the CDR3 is TGTGCCATCAGTCAGGGGACGAATCGAGAGACCCAGTACTTC.

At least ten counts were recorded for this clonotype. CDR3 DNA sequence: TGTGCCAGCAGCTTCTGGTTGAATGAAAAACTGTTTTTT. It is translated as CASSFWLNEKLFF. The rearrangement joins TRBV11-2 to TRBJ1-4, with unresolved D. This CDR3 has 13 residues. CDR1 and CDR2 from the germline V gene are SGHAT and FQNNGV. V was pared by 3 bases and J by 5 bases, with 7 bases between.

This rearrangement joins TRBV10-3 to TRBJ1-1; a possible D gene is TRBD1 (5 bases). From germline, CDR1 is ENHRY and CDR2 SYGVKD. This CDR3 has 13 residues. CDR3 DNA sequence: TGTGCTAGAGTTGGGGCTGCCACTACTGAAGCTTTCTTT. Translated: CARVGAATTEAFF.

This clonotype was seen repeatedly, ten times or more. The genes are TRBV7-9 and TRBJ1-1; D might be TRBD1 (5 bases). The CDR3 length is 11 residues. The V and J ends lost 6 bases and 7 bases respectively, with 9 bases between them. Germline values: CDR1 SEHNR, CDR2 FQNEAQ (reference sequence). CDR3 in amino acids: CASSPDSEAFF. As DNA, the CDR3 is TGTGCCAGCAGTCCCGACAGTGAAGCTTTCTTT.

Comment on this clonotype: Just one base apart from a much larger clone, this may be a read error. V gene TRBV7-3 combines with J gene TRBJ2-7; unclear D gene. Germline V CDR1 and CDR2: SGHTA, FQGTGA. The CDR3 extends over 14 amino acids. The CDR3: CAGSFTGKSYEQYF. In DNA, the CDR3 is TGTGCCGGCAGCTTTACTGGCAAATCCTACGAGCAGTACTTC.

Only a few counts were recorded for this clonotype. Written as DNA, the CDR3 is TGTGCCAGCAGACATAGCGGGGGACGGGGGGAGCTGTTTTTT. Translating gives CASRHSGGRGELFF. This rearrangement joins TRBV13 to TRBJ2-2; 9 nucleotides agree with TRBD2. The germline V gene has CDR1 PRHDT and CDR2 FYEKMQ (reference sequence). The CDR3 extends over 14 amino acids. V shed 6 bases and J 8 bases; nucleotides not matched to a gene: 7.

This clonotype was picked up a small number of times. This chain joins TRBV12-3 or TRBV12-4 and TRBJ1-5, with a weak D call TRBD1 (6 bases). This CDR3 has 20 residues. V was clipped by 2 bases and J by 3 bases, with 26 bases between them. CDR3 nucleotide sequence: TGTGCCAGCAGTTTACGGTTCGGGATTGGACAGCTATCCTCCAATCAGCCCCAGCATTTT. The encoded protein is CASSLRFGIGQLSSNQPQHF.

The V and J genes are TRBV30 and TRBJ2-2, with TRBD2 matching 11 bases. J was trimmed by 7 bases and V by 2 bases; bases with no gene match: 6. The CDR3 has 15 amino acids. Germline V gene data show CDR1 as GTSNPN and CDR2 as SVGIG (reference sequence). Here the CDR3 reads CAWSRTSGSFGELFF. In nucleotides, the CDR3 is TGTGCCTGGAGTCGCACTAGCGGGAGCTTCGGGGAGCTGTTTTTT.

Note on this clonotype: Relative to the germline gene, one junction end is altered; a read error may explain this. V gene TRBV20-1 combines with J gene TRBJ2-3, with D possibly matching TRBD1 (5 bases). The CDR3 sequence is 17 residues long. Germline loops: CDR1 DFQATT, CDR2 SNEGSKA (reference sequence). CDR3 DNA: TGCAGTGCTAGAGACACCCTTTTCAGGGCGAACACAGATACGCAGGATTTT. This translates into CSARDTLFRANTDTQDF.

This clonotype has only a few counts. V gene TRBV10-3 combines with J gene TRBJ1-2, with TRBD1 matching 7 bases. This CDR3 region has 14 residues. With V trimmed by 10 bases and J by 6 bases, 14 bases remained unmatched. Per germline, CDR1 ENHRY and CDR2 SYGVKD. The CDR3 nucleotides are TGTGCCACCAAGACAGGGATTGGCAGAGATGGCTACACCTTC. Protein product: CATKTGIGRDGYTF.

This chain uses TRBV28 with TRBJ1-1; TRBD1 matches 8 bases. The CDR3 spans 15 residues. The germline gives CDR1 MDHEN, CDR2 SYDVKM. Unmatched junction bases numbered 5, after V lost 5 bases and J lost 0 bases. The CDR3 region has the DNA TGTGCCAGCAGTCTCGACAGGGGATTGAACACTGAAGCTTTCTTT. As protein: CASSLDRGLNTEAFF.

The CDR3 DNA reads as TGCAGCGTTGGGGAGGGAACTTGGCAGCCCCAGCATTTT. Encoded protein: CSVGEGTWQPQHF. The chain joins TRBV29-1 to TRBJ1-5; D gene unclear. Germline CDR1 reads SQVTM; CDR2 reads ANQGSEA. V lost 4 bases to trimming and J lost 7 bases, with 14 bases between them. The length of the CDR3 is 13 residues.

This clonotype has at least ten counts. This CDR3 reads CASSFHPRSNTDGYTF. In DNA form, the CDR3 reads TGTGCCAGCAGCTTTCACCCACGGAGCAATACGGATGGCTACACCTTC. V and J are TRBV11-2 and TRBJ1-2; D is ambiguous. The CDR3 spans 16 residues. V was cut by 3 bases and J by 6 bases, with 20 bases left in between. Germline V gene sequence: CDR1 SGHAT, CDR2 FQNNGV.

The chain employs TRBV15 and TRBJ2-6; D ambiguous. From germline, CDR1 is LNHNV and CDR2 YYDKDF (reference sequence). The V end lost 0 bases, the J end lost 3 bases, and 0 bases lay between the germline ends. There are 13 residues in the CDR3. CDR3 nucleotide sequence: TGTGCCACCAGCAGAGATGGGGCCAACGTCCTGACTTTC. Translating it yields CATSRDGANVLTF.

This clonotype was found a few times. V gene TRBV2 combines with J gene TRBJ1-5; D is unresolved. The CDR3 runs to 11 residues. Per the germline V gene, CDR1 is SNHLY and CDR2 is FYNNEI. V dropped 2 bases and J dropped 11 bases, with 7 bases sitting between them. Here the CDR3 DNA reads TGTGCCAGCAGTGAACGGGAGACCCAGCATTTT. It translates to CASSERETQHF.

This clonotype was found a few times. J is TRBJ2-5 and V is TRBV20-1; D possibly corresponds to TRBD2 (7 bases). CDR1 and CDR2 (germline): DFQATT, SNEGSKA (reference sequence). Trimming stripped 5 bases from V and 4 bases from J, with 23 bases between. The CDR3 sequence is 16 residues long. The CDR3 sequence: CSAEGPRWEGVETQYF. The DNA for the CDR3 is TGCAGTGCTGAGGGCCCCAGATGGGAGGGGGTAGAGACCCAGTACTTC.

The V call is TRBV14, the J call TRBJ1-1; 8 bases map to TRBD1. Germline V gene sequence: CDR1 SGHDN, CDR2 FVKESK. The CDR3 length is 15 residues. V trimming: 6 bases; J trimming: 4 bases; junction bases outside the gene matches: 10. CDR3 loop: CASSYPETGVTEAFF. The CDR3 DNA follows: TGTGCCAGCAGTTACCCAGAGACAGGGGTCACTGAAGCTTTCTTT.

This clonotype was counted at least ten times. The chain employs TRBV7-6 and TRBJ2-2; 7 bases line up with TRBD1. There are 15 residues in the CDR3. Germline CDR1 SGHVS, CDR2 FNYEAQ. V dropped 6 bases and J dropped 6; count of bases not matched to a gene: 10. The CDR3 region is CASRWDSISAGELFF. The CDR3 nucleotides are TGTGCCAGCAGATGGGACAGTATTTCCGCCGGGGAGCTGTTTTTT.

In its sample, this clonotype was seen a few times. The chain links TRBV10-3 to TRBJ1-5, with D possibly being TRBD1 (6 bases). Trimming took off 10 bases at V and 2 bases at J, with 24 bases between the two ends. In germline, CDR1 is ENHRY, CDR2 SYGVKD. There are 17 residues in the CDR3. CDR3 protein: CASRRLQGLAGNQPQHF. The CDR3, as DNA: TGTGCCAGCAGACGTCTTCAGGGGTTGGCCGGCAATCAGCCCCAGCATTTT.

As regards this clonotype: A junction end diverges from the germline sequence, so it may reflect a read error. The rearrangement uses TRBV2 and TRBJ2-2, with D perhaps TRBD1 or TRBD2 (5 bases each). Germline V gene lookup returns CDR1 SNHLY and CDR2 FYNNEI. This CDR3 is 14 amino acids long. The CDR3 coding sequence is TGTGCCAGCCGTTTCTCAGGGAACACCGGGAAGCTGTTTTTT. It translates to CASRFSGNTGKLFF. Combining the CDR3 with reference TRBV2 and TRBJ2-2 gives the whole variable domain EPEVTQTPSHQVTQMGQEVILRCVPISNHLYFYWYRQILGQKVEFLVSFYNNEISEKSEIFDDQFSVERPDGSNFTLKIRSTKLEDSAMYFCASRFSGNTGKLFFGEGSRLTVL.

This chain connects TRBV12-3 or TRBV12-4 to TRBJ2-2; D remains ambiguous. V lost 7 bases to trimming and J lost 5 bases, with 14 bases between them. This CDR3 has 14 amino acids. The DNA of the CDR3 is TGTGCCAGCACTGGCTCGTTCGGGACCGGGGAGCTGTTTTTT. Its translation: CASTGSFGTGELFF.

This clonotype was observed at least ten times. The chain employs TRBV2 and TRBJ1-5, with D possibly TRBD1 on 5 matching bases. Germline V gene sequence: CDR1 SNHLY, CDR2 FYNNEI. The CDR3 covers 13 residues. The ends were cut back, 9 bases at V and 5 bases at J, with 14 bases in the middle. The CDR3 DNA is TGTGCCAGAGGGTCGGGGGGAGATCAGCCCCAGCATTTT. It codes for CARGSGGDQPQHF. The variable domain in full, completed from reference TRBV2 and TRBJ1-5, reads EPEVTQTPSHQVTQMGQEVILRCVPISNHLYFYWYRQILGQKVEFLVSFYNNEISEKSEIFDDQFSVERPDGSNFTLKIRSTKLEDSAMYFCARGSGGDQPQHFGDGTRLSIL.

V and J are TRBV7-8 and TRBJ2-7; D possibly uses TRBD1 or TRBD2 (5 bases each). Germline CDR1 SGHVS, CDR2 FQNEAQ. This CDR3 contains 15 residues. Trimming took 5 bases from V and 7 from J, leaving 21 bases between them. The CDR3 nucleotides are TGTGCCAGCAGCCGCCAGTACAGGAGGAAAGTAGAGCAGTACTTC. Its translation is CASSRQYRRKVEQYF.

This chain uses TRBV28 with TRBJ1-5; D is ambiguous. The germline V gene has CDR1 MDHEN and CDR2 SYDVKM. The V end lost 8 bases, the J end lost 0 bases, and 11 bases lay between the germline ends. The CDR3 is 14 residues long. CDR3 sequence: CASRRPSSNQPQHF. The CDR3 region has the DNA TGTGCCAGCCGAAGACCCAGTAGCAATCAGCCCCAGCATTTT.

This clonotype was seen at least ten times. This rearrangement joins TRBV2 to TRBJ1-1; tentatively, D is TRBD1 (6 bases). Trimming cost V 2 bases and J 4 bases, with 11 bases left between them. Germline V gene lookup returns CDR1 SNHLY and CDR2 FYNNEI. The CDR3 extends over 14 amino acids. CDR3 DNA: TGTGCCAGCAGTGAAAGGACAGTGGGCACTGAAGCTTTCTTT. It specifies CASSERTVGTEAFF. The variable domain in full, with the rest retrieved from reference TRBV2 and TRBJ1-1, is EPEVTQTPSHQVTQMGQEVILRCVPISNHLYFYWYRQILGQKVEFLVSFYNNEISEKSEIFDDQFSVERPDGSNFTLKIRSTKLEDSAMYFCASSERTVGTEAFFGQGTRLTVV.

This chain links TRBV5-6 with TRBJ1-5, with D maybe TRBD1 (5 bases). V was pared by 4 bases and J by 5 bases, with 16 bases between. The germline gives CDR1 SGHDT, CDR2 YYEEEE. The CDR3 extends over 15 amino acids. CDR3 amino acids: CASSLGQLNHQPQHF. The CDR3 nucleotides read TGTGCCAGCAGCCTCGGACAACTAAATCATCAGCCCCAGCATTTT.

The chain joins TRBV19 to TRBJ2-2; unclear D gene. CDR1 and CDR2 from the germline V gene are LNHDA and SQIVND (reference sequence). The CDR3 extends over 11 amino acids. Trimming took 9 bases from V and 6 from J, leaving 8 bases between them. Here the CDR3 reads CASVLAGELFF. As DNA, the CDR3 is TGTGCCAGCGTACTCGCCGGGGAGCTGTTTTTT.